This T cell receptor (beta chain) emerged from a study of T cells expressing NK-cell markers. The wider study: It was sorted CD3+CD56+NKG2C+, CD3+CD56+NKG2C- and CD3+CD56-NKG2C+ T cells that supplied the TCR beta repertoires. The study's findings and limits: Of the CD8+ T cell pool in roughly 6 donors, roughly 1.0-8% was accounted for by dominant NKG2C+ clonotypes. Where several donors were concerned, these clonotypes also led the CD3+CD56-NKG2C+ fraction.

About this clonotype itself: Its cognate antigen is unknown.

In generating TCR beta cDNA, 5'RACE template switching with UMIs was used. TCRdb reprocessed the 5' RACE reads, keeping one entry per CDR3 protein, no DNA. The table lists under 600,000 distinct CDR3 sequences. The CDR3 loop spans 18 amino acids. Per germline, CDR1 ENHRY and CDR2 SYGVKD. The TCR originated in a woman aged 45-60 years in good health. The chain combines TRBV10-3 with TRBJ2-6. What was sequenced was blood T cells: a sorted CD56 or NKG2C T cell subset, CD4+ or CD8+ T cells, or bulk PBMC T cells (not recorded which). The CDR3 protein is CAISGLRQISSGANVLTF.